This T cell receptor beta chain was recorded in a study of blood T cell repertoires in COVID-19. V gave up 4 bases and J gave up 8 bases; unmatched junction bases: 2. CDR1 and CDR2 (germline): ENHRY, SYGVKD. CDR3 size: 13 residues. This clone was seen a handful of times. Sequencing used immunoSEQ multiplex PCR; TCRdb keeps in-frame clones, though not all of them. The repertoire holds roughly 200,000 clones, with roughly three quarters as singletons. The sample was peripheral blood. The chain carries TRBV10-3 and TRBJ1-6, with TRBD1 matching 7 bases. This sequence originates from a woman aged 40 to 50 with COVID-19, enrolled during active disease. The CDR3 loop is CAISGQGDSPLHF. The CDR3 DNA reads as TGTGCCATCAGTGGCCAGGGGGATTCACCCCTCCACTTT.